The next 18 T cell receptor beta chains were all read from a single sample in a study of blood T cell repertoires in COVID-19. TCRdb's table, derived via immunoSEQ multiplex PCR, lists solely in-frame clones and lacks some. The sample lists 300,000 or so clones; under 90% were seen once. The sequencing input was PBMCs or T cells enriched from blood (not recorded which). Every receptor here comes from a woman younger than 30 who had recovered from COVID-19.

This clone showed up just once. This chain joins TRBV6-5 and TRBJ2-7, with a possible D match to TRBD1 (6 bases). The germline gives CDR1 MNHEY, CDR2 SVGAGI. The length of the CDR3 is 13 residues. V lost 6 bases to trimming and J lost 2 bases, with 11 bases between them. This CDR3 is CASRMDSPYEQYF. CDR3 in DNA: TGTGCCAGCAGGATGGACAGTCCCTACGAGCAGTACTTC.

The chain links TRBV6-5 to TRBJ1-3, with 7 bases matching TRBD1. After removal of 7 bases from V and 0 bases from J, the junction contained 3 bases not matched to a gene. Germline V lookup: CDR1 MNHEY, CDR2 SVGAGI. CDR3 length: 14 amino acids. The DNA for the CDR3 is TGTGCCAGCAACGGGACAGTCTCTGGAAACACCATATATTTT. It translates to CASNGTVSGNTIYF.

This chain connects TRBV3-1 (or the pseudogene TRBV3-2) to TRBJ1-3; D call uncertain. The CDR3 loop spans 16 amino acids. From germline, CDR1 is LGHDT and CDR2 YNNKEL (reference sequence). V lost 4 bases, J lost 0 bases, and 13 bases lay in between. CDR3 sequence (DNA): TGTGCCAGCAGCCTGAACAGCTACACCTCTGGAAACACCATATATTTT. It codes for CASSLNSYTSGNTIYF.

CDR3 sequence (DNA): TGTGCCAGCAGTTCTCCACCGGGACTAGCACCCACCGGGGAGCTGTTTTTT. Its protein product is CASSSPPGLAPTGELFF. The chain couples TRBV28 to TRBJ2-2; TRBD2 matches at 9 bases. The V and J ends lost 4 bases and 4 bases, in that order; junction bases with no gene match: 10. The length of the CDR3 is 17 residues. Germline values: CDR1 MDHEN, CDR2 SYDVKM.

This clone is medium-sized by share. V usage is TRBV2 and J usage is TRBJ2-5; 10 positions agree with TRBD1. Germline CDR1 SNHLY, CDR2 FYNNEI. The junction had 6 bases not matched to a gene; V was cut back by 8 bases and J by 3 bases. The CDR3 spans 14 residues. The CDR3 region is CASERGQGKETQYF. The CDR3 DNA reads as TGTGCCAGCGAAAGGGGACAGGGGAAAGAGACCCAGTACTTC.

This clone was seen a few times. The chain has TRBV6-5 and TRBJ1-1, with D tentatively TRBD1 (5 bases). The CDR3 loop spans 14 amino acids. Germline CDR1 MNHEY, CDR2 SVGAGI. The ends were cut back, 6 bases at V and 4 bases at J, with 15 bases in the middle. CDR3 DNA sequence: TGTGCCAGCAGCTCCTTCGGGGGGGGCACTGAAGCTTTCTTT. It is translated as CASSSFGGGTEAFF.

This sequence joins TRBV24-1 and TRBJ2-7; 8 bases match TRBD1. Germline V gene sequence: CDR1 KGHDR, CDR2 SFDVKD. The CDR3 runs 13 residues. With 9 bases clipped from V and 3 bases from J, the junction kept 6 bases outside the gene matches. Here the CDR3 reads CATQDREGYEQYF. CDR3 coding DNA: TGTGCCACCCAGGACAGGGAAGGCTACGAGCAGTACTTC.

The chain carries TRBV29-1 and TRBJ1-2; D remains ambiguous. Germline values: CDR1 SQVTM, CDR2 ANQGSEA. This CDR3 has 14 amino acids. V was trimmed by 7 bases and J by 6 bases, leaving 21 bases between them. The CDR3 nucleotides read TGCAGCGCCCTCCGAGCTGGGAGTTGGGATGGCTACACCTTC. Amino acids: CSALRAGSWDGYTF.

The CDR3 DNA sequence: TGTGCCAGCAGGATTTCCTTACAGGGGATGAACACTGAAGCTTTCTTT. Residues: CASRISLQGMNTEAFF. V gene TRBV5-5 combines with J gene TRBJ1-1; 7 nucleotides agree with TRBD1. CDR1 and CDR2 from the germline V gene are SGHKS and YYEKEE (reference sequence). V trimming: 5 bases; J trimming: 0 bases; junction bases outside the gene matches: 10. The CDR3 runs 16 residues.

This clone has at least ten counts. The V gene is TRBV4-2, the J gene TRBJ2-7; the D gene is possibly TRBD2 (5 bases). Trimming took off 0 bases at V and 2 bases at J, with 11 bases between the two ends. Germline CDR1 LGHNA, CDR2 YNFKEQ. The CDR3 length is 15 residues. Here the CDR3 DNA reads TGTGCCAGCAGCCAAGATTTTTCGGAGGCCTACGAGCAGTACTTC. Amino acids: CASSQDFSEAYEQYF.

This clone was seen once. V gene TRBV2 combines with J gene TRBJ2-1; 7 nucleotides line up with TRBD1. This CDR3 is 15 amino acids long. Germline CDR1 and CDR2: SNHLY and FYNNEI. Trimming took 4 bases from V and 3 from J; bases not matched to a gene: 6. The CDR3: CASSGDRWDYNEQFF. Here the CDR3 DNA reads TGTGCCAGCAGTGGGGACAGATGGGACTACAATGAGCAGTTCTTC.

The rearrangement links TRBV18 to TRBJ2-1, with TRBD2 identical over 8 bases. V was pared by 2 bases and J by 6 bases, with 15 bases of the junction left unmatched. Germline V gene sequence: CDR1 KGHSH, CDR2 LQKENI. The CDR3 extends over 18 amino acids. CDR3 in amino acids: CASSPSLREAVLLNEQFF. The DNA of the CDR3 is TGTGCCAGCTCACCATCATTGCGGGAGGCTGTTTTACTCAATGAGCAGTTCTTC.

This clone has a single count. This sample also contains other DNA sequences that code for the same CDR3. This chain connects TRBV9 to TRBJ1-1; 7 bases map to TRBD1. CDR1 and CDR2 (germline): SGDLS, YYNGEE. CDR3 length: 14 residues. V trimming: 0 bases; J trimming: 1 base; junction bases outside the gene matches: 0. CDR3 DNA: TGTGCCAGCAGCGTAGCAGGGGGGAACACTGAAGCTTTCTTT. Translating it yields CASSVAGGNTEAFF. Using reference TRBV9 and TRBJ1-1 for the parts outside the CDR3, the full variable domain is DSGVTQTPKHLITATGQRVTLRCSPRSGDLSVYWYQQSLDQGLQFLIQYYNGEERAKGNILERFSAQQFPDLHSELNLSSLELGDSALYFCASSVAGGNTEAFFGQGTRLTVV.

This sequence joins TRBV24-1 and TRBJ2-5; possible D gene TRBD2, 7 bases. Looked up from germline, CDR1 is KGHDR and CDR2 is SFDVKD. The CDR3 is 13 amino acids. The V gene lost 8 bases and the J gene lost 5 bases, with 14 bases spanning the gap. The CDR3 is CATNRGAGETQYF. Written as DNA, the CDR3 is TGTGCCACCAACCGGGGGGCTGGGGAGACCCAGTACTTC.

This clone was seen more than once but under ten times. The gene calls are TRBV18 and TRBJ2-6, with no clear D. The V end was cut by 5 bases, the J end by 1 base, with 6 bases between. The length of the CDR3 is 14 residues. From germline, CDR1 is KGHSH and CDR2 LQKENI. The CDR3 coding sequence is TGTGCCAGCTCAGTCGGGTCTGGGGCCAACGTCCTGACTTTC. It translates to CASSVGSGANVLTF.

In this sample, this clone turned up a few times. The chain recombines TRBV5-1 with TRBJ2-3; TRBD2 aligns across 9 bases. This CDR3 is built from 16 residues. Germline V gives CDR1 SGHRS, CDR2 YFSETQ. V was clipped by 0 bases and J by 2 bases; unmatched bases: 4. CDR3 in amino acids: CASSLELAGNTDTQYF. The CDR3 nucleotides read TGCGCCAGCAGCTTGGAGCTAGCGGGGAACACAGATACGCAGTATTTT.

V and J are TRBV18 and TRBJ1-1; D ambiguous. V gave up 1 base and J gave up 1 base, with 10 bases separating them. The CDR3 sequence is 15 residues long. The V gene's germline CDR1 is KGHSH and CDR2 LQKENI. CDR3 coding DNA: TGTGCCAGCTCACCACTTCCAGATCCGAACACTGAAGCTTTCTTT. It encodes CASSPLPDPNTEAFF.

The chain recombines TRBV30 with TRBJ1-6, with 7 bases aligning to TRBD1. The V gene's germline CDR1 is GTSNPN and CDR2 SVGIG (reference sequence). The CDR3 consists of 15 residues. With 5 bases clipped from V and 6 bases from J, the junction kept 10 bases outside the gene matches. The CDR3 coding sequence is TGTGCCTGGTCCAGACAGGGAGGTTTTAATTCACCCCTCCACTTT. It is translated as CAWSRQGGFNSPLHF.